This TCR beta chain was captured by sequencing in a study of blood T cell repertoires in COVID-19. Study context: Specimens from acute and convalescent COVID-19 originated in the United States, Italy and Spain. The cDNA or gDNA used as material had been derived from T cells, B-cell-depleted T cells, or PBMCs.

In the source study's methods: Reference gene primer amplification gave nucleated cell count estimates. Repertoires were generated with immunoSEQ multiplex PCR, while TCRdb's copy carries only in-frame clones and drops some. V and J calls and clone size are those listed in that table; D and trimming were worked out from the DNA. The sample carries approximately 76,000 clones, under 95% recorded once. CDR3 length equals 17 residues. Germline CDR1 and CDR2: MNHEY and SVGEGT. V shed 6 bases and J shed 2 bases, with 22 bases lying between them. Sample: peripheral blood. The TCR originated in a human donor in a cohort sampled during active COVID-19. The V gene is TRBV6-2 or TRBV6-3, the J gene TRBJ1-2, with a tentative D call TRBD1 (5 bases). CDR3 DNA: TGTGCCAGCAGCCCCACGGCGGAGGGACCGACGAACTATGGCTACACCTTC. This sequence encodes CASSPTAEGPTNYGYTF.